The following is a T cell receptor beta chain sequence with its context. The antigen is undetermined. As for time point: persistent/refractory GD, antithyroid drugs over 5 years with positive TRAb. PBMC RNA served as the TCR library source. These data come from a study of regulatory T cells in long-lasting Graves disease. General observations from the study: Compared with new cases, persistent Graves' patients showed reduced TCR diversity. Favored gene segments in persistent disease were TRBV28, TRBJ1-2 and TRBJ2-5. A greater number of public clonotypes (about 2,900) was shared by persistent patients than by new patients (roughly 880).

iRepertoire HTBI primers and Arm-PCR of CDR3 regions built TCR beta libraries. As handled by the study authors: Gene usage covered 62 TRBV and roughly 14 TRBJ segments. TCRdb recomputed calls from the multiplex PCR reads with MiXCR, one row per CDR3 protein. The authors' filters were not applied to this entry. This sample carries about 660,000 distinct CDR3 sequences, 30% of them seen once, and the ten largest clones take 40% to 55%. Germline V gene lookup returns CDR1 MGHDK and CDR2 SYGVNS. The CDR3 runs 15 residues. V lost 7 bases, J lost 0 bases, and 13 bases lay in between. This material consisted of peripheral blood mononuclear cells (PBMCs), taken when the disease was refractory, from a patient treated with antithyroid drugs. The rearrangement links TRBV25-1 to TRBJ2-4; either TRBD1 or TRBD2 may supply D (5 bases each). The TCR was taken from a female donor with Graves disease. DNA of the CDR3: TGTGCCAGCATCAGGGAGTGGCTAGCCAAAAACATTCAGTACTTC. This sequence encodes CASIREWLAKNIQYF.